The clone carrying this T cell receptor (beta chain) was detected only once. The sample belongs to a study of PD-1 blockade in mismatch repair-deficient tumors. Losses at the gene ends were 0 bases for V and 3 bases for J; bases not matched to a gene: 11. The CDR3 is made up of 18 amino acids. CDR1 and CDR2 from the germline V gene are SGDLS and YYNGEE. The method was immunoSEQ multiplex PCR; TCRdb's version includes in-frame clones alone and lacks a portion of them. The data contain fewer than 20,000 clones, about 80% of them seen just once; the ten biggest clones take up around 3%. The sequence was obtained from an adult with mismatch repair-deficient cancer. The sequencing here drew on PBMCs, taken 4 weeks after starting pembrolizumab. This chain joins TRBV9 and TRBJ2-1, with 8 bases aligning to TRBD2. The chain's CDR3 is CASSVAIGQRGIYNEQFF. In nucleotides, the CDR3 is TGTGCCAGCAGCGTAGCTATTGGGCAGCGGGGGATCTACAATGAGCAGTTCTTC.